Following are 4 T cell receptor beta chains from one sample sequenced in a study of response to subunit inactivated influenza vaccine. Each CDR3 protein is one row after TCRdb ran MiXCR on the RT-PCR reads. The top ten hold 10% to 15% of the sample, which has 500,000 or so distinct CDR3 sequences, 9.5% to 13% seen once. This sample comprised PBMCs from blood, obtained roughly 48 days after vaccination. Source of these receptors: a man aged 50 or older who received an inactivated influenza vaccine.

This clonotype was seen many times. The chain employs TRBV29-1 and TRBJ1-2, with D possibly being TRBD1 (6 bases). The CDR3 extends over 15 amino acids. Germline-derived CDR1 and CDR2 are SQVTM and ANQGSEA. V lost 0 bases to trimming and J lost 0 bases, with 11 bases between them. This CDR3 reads CSVEDRTGTNYGYTF. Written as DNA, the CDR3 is TGCAGCGTTGAAGATCGCACAGGGACTAACTATGGCTACACCTTC.

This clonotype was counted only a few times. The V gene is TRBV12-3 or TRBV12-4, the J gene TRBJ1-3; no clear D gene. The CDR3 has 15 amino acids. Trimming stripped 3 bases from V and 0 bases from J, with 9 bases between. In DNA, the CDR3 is TGTGCCAGCAGTTTTGTATGGGGCTCTGGAAACACCATATATTTT. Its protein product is CASSFVWGSGNTIYF.

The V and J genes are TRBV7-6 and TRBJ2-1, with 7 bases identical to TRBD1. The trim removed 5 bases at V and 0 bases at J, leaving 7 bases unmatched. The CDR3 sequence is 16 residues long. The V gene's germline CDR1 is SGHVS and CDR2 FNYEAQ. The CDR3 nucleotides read TGTGCCAGCAGCCCGACGGCAGGGGGCTCCTACAATGAGCAGTTCTTC. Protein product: CASSPTAGGSYNEQFF.

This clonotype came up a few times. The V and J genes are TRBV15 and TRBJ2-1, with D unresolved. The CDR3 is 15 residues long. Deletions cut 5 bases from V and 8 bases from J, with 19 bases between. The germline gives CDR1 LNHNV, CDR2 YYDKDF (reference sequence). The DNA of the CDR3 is TGTGCCACCAGCTCGGGCCCTACTCCATGGGATGAGCAGTTCTTC. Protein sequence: CATSSGPTPWDEQFF.